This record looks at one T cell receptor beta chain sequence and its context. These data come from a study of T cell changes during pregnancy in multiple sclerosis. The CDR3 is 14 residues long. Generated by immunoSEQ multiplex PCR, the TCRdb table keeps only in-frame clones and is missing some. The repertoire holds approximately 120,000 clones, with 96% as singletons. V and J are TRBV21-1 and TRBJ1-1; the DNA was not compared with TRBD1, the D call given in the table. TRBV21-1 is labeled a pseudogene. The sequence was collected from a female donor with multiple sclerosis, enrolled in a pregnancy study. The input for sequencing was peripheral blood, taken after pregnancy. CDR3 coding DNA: TGTGCCAGCAGCACTCAGGGGGAAGACACTGAAGCTTTCTTT. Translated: CASSTQGEDTEAFF.